This T cell receptor (beta chain) was sequenced in a study of regulatory and conventional T cells in RAG deficiency. Study-wide results and limits: In Omenn syndrome, Treg and Tconv repertoires overlapped >75%.

Regulatory T cells were sorted from blood as CD4+ CD25-high CD127-low cells. Comments on this clone: No antigen is known for it.

Assay: immunoSEQ multiplex PCR; the TCRdb copy retains only in-frame clones and omits some. The sample lists about 3,200 clones, 85% to 95% occurring once. The length of the CDR3 is 12 residues. Germline V gene data show CDR1 as KGHSH and CDR2 as LQKENI. The ends were cut back, 6 bases at V and 0 bases at J, with 2 bases in the middle. These data were likewise used in another study, on regulatory T cells. That paper adds: Primers: 52 TRBV forward and 13 TRBJ reverse.

This receptor was identified in a human donor in good health. The chain recombines TRBV18 with TRBJ2-2; no clear D. Material for sequencing was CD4+ Tregs sorted from blood. Here the CDR3 reads CASSSNTGELFF. The CDR3 region has the DNA TGTGCCAGCTCTTCGAACACCGGGGAGCTGTTTTTT.